This TCR beta chain was observed in a study of siplizumab effects on memory and regulatory T cells. General study points: Many proliferating CD4+ or CD8+ clones remained unclassified. Roughly 80-95% of them could not be assigned either a naive or a memory phenotype.

V was pared by 1 base and J by 6 bases, with 13 bases between. Germline CDR1 reads SGHTA; CDR2 reads FQGNSA. The CDR3 covers 15 residues. Profiled with immunoSEQ multiplex PCR; TCRdb holds only in-frame clones, not every one. The repertoire holds around 100,000 clones, with 75% to 95% as singletons. In regard to this clone: Antigen unknown.

V usage is TRBV7-2 and J usage is TRBJ1-5, with D perhaps TRBD1 (6 bases). This TCR came from a human donor in good health. Sequences were obtained from CD4+ T cells sorted from blood. In DNA, the CDR3 is TGTGCCAGCAGCTTAGAAAGCACAGGGAGTCAGCCCCAGCATTTT. Its protein product is CASSLESTGSQPQHF.